This TCR beta chain was identified in a study of post-analysis software for immune sequencing data. Broader study findings: Patients with multiple sclerosis recorded significantly lower normalized Chao1 diversity than controls, the study found. Patients had higher frequencies than controls of about five TRBV segments, including TRBV5-6, TRBV5-1 and TRBV20-1.

Prepared libraries of TCR beta cDNA carried unique molecular identifiers. It was from roughly 0.93 to 9.6 million T cells that 500,000 or so cDNA molecules came. TCRdb re-called the PCR reads with MiXCR, one entry per CDR3 protein. The data show some 890,000 distinct CDR3 sequences, with approximately 57% seen just once and approximately 4.3% held by the top ten. The germline V gene has CDR1 PRHDT and CDR2 FYEKMQ (reference sequence). Unmatched junction bases numbered 5, after V lost 8 bases and J lost 2 bases. The CDR3 runs 14 residues. With respect to this clonotype: The antigen remains undetermined.

Material for sequencing was blood. The sequence was collected from a girl aged 10 to 17 with multiple sclerosis. The J gene is TRBJ2-2, the V gene TRBV13; 7 nucleotides align to TRBD2. The CDR3 loop is CASQASGNTGELFF. The CDR3 region has the DNA TGTGCCAGCCAGGCTAGCGGAAACACCGGGGAGCTGTTTTTT.